This T cell receptor (beta chain) was recorded in a study of beta chain features in type 1 diabetes (dated by TCRdb to the late 2010s). Regarding the study in general: No differences in mean age, gender distribution, total cell number or subset yield were found between patients and healthy donors. A total of over 95,000,000 sorted cells were examined across all samples, and RNA yield correlated strongly with the number of cells per subset. The study compared the TCRB repertoires of sorted circulating CD4+ T cell subsets in recently diagnosed type 1 diabetes patients with those in matched healthy donors. Whereas all 28 donors provided naive and central memory subsets, regulatory and stem cell-like memory subsets were isolated from just 8 patients and roughly 8 healthy donors. General conclusions and limits of the study: Patients with type 1 diabetes made fewer insertions and deleted more nucleotides at VDJ recombination sites, implying thymic rearrangement abnormalities. The naive, central memory and regulatory TCRB repertoires appeared to resemble one another more closely among patients than among healthy donors. Because cDNA rather than genomic DNA was sequenced, highly expressing activated cells could have been over-represented, although no difference in activation and CD3 levels was found between groups. Because small numbers of individuals were included in the HLA sub-analyses, any influence of HLA type on TCRB rearrangement was left unresolved. In all four CD4+ subsets, TCRB CDR3 length was moderately but significantly shorter in type 1 diabetes patients. Shorter templates might have been favored by PCR, but patient and control samples were amplified and corrected together, so both groups would have been affected equally by any skew.

Each donor gave one peripheral blood draw, around 100 mL on average, collected into heparinised tubes. Using a panel that included CD45RO, CCR7, CD25, CD127, CD95 and CD27, naive, central memory, regulatory and stem cell-like memory CD4+ T cells were sorted on a BD FACSAria II. Purity was above 95% for every sorted population. Right away, PBMCs were isolated by Lymphoprep density gradient centrifugation and were stained directly, with no culture step. Samples were stained and sorted in pairs, with one healthy donor and one patient per experiment, so that batch effects were minimized. In its sample, this clone was seen a few times. Its specific antigen is unknown. No base quality information exists; no much larger clone differs at one position. Other DNA variants within this sample encode the same CDR3. The CDR3 starts with the cysteine, ends with the phenylalanine, and has 13 residues. Here the CDR3 DNA is all that survives: 39 bases in frame from base 1. From V the trimming removes 2 bases and from J it removes 4 bases, while the gene matches leave 0 bases of the junction unaccounted for. For CDR1 and CDR2, the germline V gene lists SGHTA and FQGNSA.

The High Capacity cDNA Reverse Transcription Kit was used to reverse transcribe all of the isolated RNA, meaning that expressed TCRB transcripts were what got sequenced. Naive, central memory and regulatory T cell samples underwent deep immunoSEQ sequencing, averaging around 4 million total reads per sample. Sorted cells were lysed in RLT buffer and RNA was extracted with DNase-treated RNeasy Micro or Mini kits, depending on cell number. To prevent cross-contamination, every cell subset was processed on its own, while patient and healthy donor samples were processed together. TCRB sequences were amplified from cDNA with the immunoSEQ multiplex PCR, producing 87-bp fragments spanning the CDR3 region. The amplicons were sequenced using the Illumina HiSeq platform. Concerning the study's data processing: PCR bias was corrected computationally using synthetic template baselines, and reads within Hamming distance 2 were collapsed, with unmergeable singletons discarded. Reads were aligned against IMGT to assign V, D and J genes, CDR3 length and insertions or deletions at six rearrangement sites. Within each subset, clonotype counts were normalized to the number of sorted cells before true diversity and Gini coefficients were calculated with the tcR R package. The overlap coefficient, calculated on TCRB nucleotide sequences, was used to measure repertoire sharing. The table was pulled from immuneACCESS by TCRdb, which kept in-frame rearrangements only. Such tables lose some clones; where checked, under half of the loss comes from unresolved V genes, and the rest has no known cause. V and J calls and clone size are as listed in that table; D and trimming were resolved from the DNA. The sample contains fewer than 350,000 clones, 8% of them found a single time. The ten largest clonotypes hold roughly 1% of the sample.

Recombination linked TRBV7-2 to TRBJ2-5, and 8 junction bases match TRBD2. Specimen: central memory CD4+ T cells from blood. The receptor's source is a woman aged 18-29 years in good health. The CDR3 region: CASSLSGGETQYF. The sequenced DNA is TGTGCCAGCAGCTTAAGCGGGGGAGAGACCCAGTACTTC.